These T cell receptor beta chains were read from a single sample in a study of T cell responses to AZD1222 COVID-19 vaccine. Generated by immunoSEQ multiplex PCR, the TCRdb table keeps only in-frame clones and is missing some. Counted here are under 150,000 clones, 90% occurring once; the ten biggest clones make up 7.2%. The source material was peripheral blood, sampled on day 0 of AZD1222 vaccination. All receptors come from an adult in good health. Both conserved end residues are part of each CDR3.

v_call	j_call	cdr3_aa
TRBV29-1	TRBJ2-3	CSVESRGSTDTQYF
TRBV28	TRBJ1-5	CASSQQGNQPQHF
TRBV7-8	TRBJ1-2	CASSLEGHPRGGYTF
TRBV6-5	TRBJ2-2	CASIELTGAGELFF
TRBV10-3	TRBJ2-7	CAISGGGSSYEQYF
TRBV4-1	TRBJ2-7	CASSPRSGPYEQYF
TRBV6-5	TRBJ1-1	CASSSAFAWAEAFF
TRBV27	TRBJ2-2	CASSSKTVLPGELFF
TRBV12-5	TRBJ2-3	CASGPGSTDTQYF
TRBV19	TRBJ1-4	CASSILQGEKLFF
TRBV20-1	TRBJ2-3	CSASQRITDTQYF
TRBV28	TRBJ2-1	CASSLLSGSSYNEQFF
TRBV5-1	TRBJ2-7	CASSLSQGSTYEQYF
TRBV28	TRBJ1-1	CASRGTANTEAFF
TRBV7-2	TRBJ2-1	CASSSRSAGSGTNEQFF